These 16 T cell receptor beta chains came from one sample sequenced in a study of shared clonotypes between healthy human individuals. Assay used: immunoSEQ multiplex PCR; TCRdb lists only in-frame clones, some missing. The sample includes some 480,000 clones, 70% to 85% of them seen just once. Sequencing input: PBMCs. The receptors stem from a woman aged 40 to 50 in good health. Some clones in this sample may be carry-over from other donors' samples.

This chain links TRBV29-1 with TRBJ2-2; perhaps TRBD2 as D (6 bases). V gave up 4 bases and J gave up 6 bases, with 9 bases separating them. Germline V lookup: CDR1 SQVTM, CDR2 ANQGSEA. The CDR3 covers 12 residues. The CDR3 DNA sequence: TGCAGCGTTGGCGGGGAGGCCGGGGAGCTGTTTTTT. Translation: CSVGGEAGELFF.

In its sample, this clone was seen a few times. J is TRBJ1-1 and V is TRBV30; D is unresolved. The CDR3 covers 12 residues. The V end was cut by 0 bases, the J end by 0 bases, with 2 bases between. CDR1 and CDR2 (germline): GTSNPN, SVGIG (reference sequence). The CDR3 nucleotides are TGTGCCTGGAGTGTTGTGAACACTGAAGCTTTCTTT. This sequence encodes CAWSVVNTEAFF. Full variable domain (missing parts from reference TRBV30 and TRBJ1-1): SQTIHQWPATLVQPVGSPLSLECTVEGTSNPNLYWYRQAAGRGLQLLFYSVGIGQISSEVPQNLSASRPQDRQFILSSKKLLLSDSGFYLCAWSVVNTEAFFGQGTRLTVV.

As regards this clone: Just one base apart from a much larger clone, this may be a read error. The genes are TRBV30 and TRBJ1-4; TRBD1 aligns across 9 bases. With 4 bases clipped from V and 8 bases from J, the junction kept 8 bases outside the gene matches. This CDR3 comprises 14 residues. Germline CDR1 reads GTSNPN; CDR2 reads SVGIG (reference sequence). The CDR3 is CAWKKQGAGEKLFF. The CDR3 nucleotides read TGTGCCTGGAAAAAACAGGGGGCCGGAGAAAAACTGTTTTTT.

The V call is TRBV11-2, the J call TRBJ2-1; weak D call: TRBD2 (7 bases). The CDR3 is made up of 15 amino acids. Trimming removed 5 bases at V and 2 bases at J, with 13 bases between. Germline CDR1 reads SGHAT; CDR2 reads FQNNGV. CDR3 in amino acids: CASSQQGGAYNEQFF. CDR3 DNA: TGTGCCAGCAGCCAACAGGGAGGGGCCTACAATGAGCAGTTCTTC.

The chain recombines TRBV5-1 with TRBJ2-7, with D possibly matching TRBD2 (6 bases). This CDR3 contains 12 residues. CDR1 and CDR2 (germline): SGHRS, YFSETQ. With 2 bases removed from V and 5 bases from J, the gap between germline ends came to 8 bases. The CDR3 DNA reads as TGCGCCAGCAGCTTCGGAGGGGACGAGCAGTACTTC. Protein product: CASSFGGDEQYF.

The rearrangement uses TRBV5-4 and TRBJ2-1; 9 bases match TRBD2. Germline lookup yields CDR1 SGHNT and CDR2 YYREEE (reference sequence). This CDR3 comprises 15 residues. V shed 0 bases, J shed 6 bases, and the junction held 4 bases outside the gene matches. This chain's CDR3 is CASSLEGLASNEQFF. CDR3 in DNA: TGTGCCAGCAGCTTGGAGGGACTAGCATCCAATGAGCAGTTCTTC.

V and J are TRBV19 and TRBJ2-7, with 10 bases identical to TRBD1. The V gene's germline CDR1 is LNHDA and CDR2 SQIVND (reference sequence). Unmatched junction bases numbered 4, after V lost 9 bases and J lost 5 bases. This CDR3 is 12 amino acids long. The CDR3 sequence is CASGTGVDEQYF. The DNA for the CDR3 is TGTGCCAGCGGGACAGGGGTTGACGAGCAGTACTTC.

The chain carries TRBV6-6 and TRBJ2-5; 10 bases are shared with TRBD1. The CDR3 consists of 16 residues. V was clipped by 6 bases and J by 5 bases; unmatched bases: 12. Germline V gives CDR1 MNHNY, CDR2 SVGAGI (reference sequence). The CDR3 protein is CASRSSGTGAAETQYF. In DNA form, the CDR3 reads TGTGCCAGCAGGTCCTCCGGGACAGGGGCAGCGGAGACCCAGTACTTC.

The gene calls are TRBV15 and TRBJ2-5; D possibly corresponds to TRBD1 (5 bases). CDR3 length: 14 amino acids. CDR1 and CDR2 from the germline V gene are LNHNV and YYDKDF (reference sequence). Trimming took 0 bases from V and 1 from J, leaving 6 bases between them. The DNA for the CDR3 is TGTGCCACCAGCAGAGATGACAGCCAAGAGACCCAGTACTTC. Translation: CATSRDDSQETQYF.

The gene calls are TRBV4-1 and TRBJ2-1; TRBD2 aligns across 8 bases. This CDR3 has 16 residues. Germline-derived CDR1 and CDR2 are MGHRA and YSYEKL. V trimming: 2 bases; J trimming: 4 bases; junction bases outside the gene matches: 7. In nucleotides, the CDR3 is TGCGCCAGCAGCCAACCCGGGACTAGGGGTTACAATGAGCAGTTCTTC. This translates into CASSQPGTRGYNEQFF.

The rearrangement joins TRBV7-9 to TRBJ2-3; D gene uncertain. Germline values: CDR1 SEHNR, CDR2 FQNEAQ (reference sequence). Trimming took off 4 bases at V and 2 bases at J, with 13 bases between the two ends. The CDR3 contains 15 residues. CDR3 loop: CASSYYSPNTDTQYF. The CDR3, as DNA: TGTGCCAGCAGCTATTATTCGCCCAACACAGATACGCAGTATTTT.

The J gene is TRBJ2-5, the V gene TRBV27; a weak D match, TRBD1 (6 bases). Trimming stripped 3 bases from V and 5 bases from J, with 16 bases between. CDR1 is MNHEY and CDR2 is SMNVEV in the germline V gene (reference sequence). The CDR3 extends over 15 amino acids. The DNA of the CDR3 is TGTGCCAGCAGTTTTAATACAGGGCTGAGGGAGACCCAGTACTTC. Encoded protein: CASSFNTGLRETQYF.

This chain joins TRBV7-3 and TRBJ2-1; 9 bases are shared with TRBD1. V gave up 0 bases and J gave up 6 bases; unmatched junction bases: 9. CDR3 length: 17 amino acids. Germline values: CDR1 SGHTA, CDR2 FQGTGA. CDR3 in amino acids: CASSLTLGTGGRNEQFF. The CDR3 bases are TGTGCCAGCAGCTTAACGTTGGGAACAGGGGGCCGCAATGAGCAGTTCTTC.

The chain recombines TRBV20-1 with TRBJ2-3; 7 bases align to TRBD2. The junction had 4 bases not matched to a gene; V was cut back by 7 bases and J by 6 bases. The CDR3 loop spans 11 amino acids. CDR1 is DFQATT, CDR2 SNEGSKA, per germline (reference sequence). The CDR3 DNA reads TGCAGTGACGGGAGGAGGGATACGCAGTATTTT. Translated, it gives CSDGRRDTQYF.

The chain employs TRBV15 and TRBJ2-1, with D possibly TRBD2 on 6 matching bases. Germline CDR1 and CDR2: LNHNV and YYDKDF (reference sequence). The CDR3 is made up of 16 amino acids. V was clipped by 1 base and J by 5 bases, with 15 bases between them. The CDR3 is CATSRATSSLNNEQFF. Written as DNA, the CDR3 is TGTGCCACCAGCAGAGCGACTAGTTCATTAAACAATGAGCAGTTCTTC.

For this clone: This CDR3 is also generated by other DNA sequences in the sample. The chain recombines TRBV18 with TRBJ2-7; TRBD1 matches 8 bases. The CDR3 extends over 14 amino acids. Germline V gene lookup returns CDR1 KGHSH and CDR2 LQKENI. V lost 3 bases, J lost 4 bases, and 5 bases stayed unmatched. CDR3 DNA sequence: TGTGCCAGCTCACCTGGGACAGGAGTTTACGAGCAGTACTTC. As protein: CASSPGTGVYEQYF.